The TCR beta chain under discussion was sequenced for a study of T cells in Graves' hyperthyroidism and ophthalmopathy. Overall study context: Peripheral blood sampling occurred at initial diagnosis, before any treatment. Notes on the study in general: Among clonotypes expanded in thyroid above 0.001, most were also found in blood.

The CDR3 regions of TCR beta were amplified from RNA transcripts. Initially, a first-round RT-PCR of the TCR CDR3 employed the HTBI primer set. TCRdb analysed the multiplex PCR reads with MiXCR anew, one entry per CDR3 protein. This table has about 420,000 distinct CDR3 sequences, 15% to 19% appearing once. The sample holds many counts of this clonotype. Its antigen is unknown. This CDR3 comprises 15 residues. Unmatched junction bases numbered 11, after V lost 6 bases and J lost 1 base. Per the germline V gene, CDR1 is DFQATT and CDR2 is SNEGSKA (reference sequence). Graves' hyperthyroidism qualified as stable when ophthalmopathy did not progress within 18 months. An approximately 9.8 ml volume of fresh peripheral blood provided the PBMCs.

Specimen: blood. The clonotype was recovered from a woman aged 18-35 years with Graves' hyperthyroidism. The chain recombines TRBV20-1 with TRBJ2-5; 7 nucleotides line up with TRBD2. Here the CDR3 DNA reads TGCAGTGCGTCGGGCCTCCGGGGGGTCCAAGAGACCCAGTACTTC. Translating it yields CSASGLRGVQETQYF.